A selection of T cell receptor beta chains follows, all from one sample in a study of CD8 T cells in Susac syndrome. MiXCR, applied by TCRdb to the immunoSEQ multiplex PCR reads, yields one record per CDR3 protein. The sample yields about 240,000 distinct CDR3 sequences, about 96% seen once. Input material: CD4+ T cells from PBMCs. The receptors were gathered from a human donor with Susac syndrome. The CDR3 runs from the conserved cysteine through the conserved F or W. D genes are given only for firm matches. Clone size is given for some rows only: seen once, a few or many times, or a class if the clone is expanded.

d_gene: .; v_gene: TRBV2; j_gene: TRBJ2-7; abundance: .; len: 13; CDR3aa: CASGASLGREQYF; CDR3nt: TGTGCCAGCGGGGCCTCCCTAGGGCGCGAGCAGTACTTC
d_gene: .; v_gene: TRBV3-1; j_gene: TRBJ2-5; abundance: .; len: 15; CDR3aa: CASSETREVQETQYF; CDR3nt: TGTGCCAGCAGCGAAACTCGCGAGGTACAAGAGACCCAGTACTTC
d_gene: .; v_gene: TRBV20-1; j_gene: TRBJ2-7; abundance: .; len: 15; CDR3aa: CSARDIQGTYYEQYF; CDR3nt: TGCAGTGCTAGAGATATCCAGGGGACTTACTACGAGCAGTACTTC
d_gene: .; v_gene: TRBV9; j_gene: TRBJ2-3; abundance: .; len: 16; CDR3aa: CASSPGTQTSTDTQYF; CDR3nt: TGTGCCAGCAGTCCCGGGACGCAAACTAGCACAGATACGCAGTATTTT
d_gene: TRBD2; v_gene: TRBV20-1; j_gene: TRBJ2-5; abundance: .; len: 12; CDR3aa: CSGGGRGETQYF; CDR3nt: TGCAGTGGGGGAGGGCGCGGAGAGACCCAGTACTTC
d_gene: .; v_gene: TRBV29-1; j_gene: TRBJ2-3; abundance: once; len: 15; CDR3aa: CSVEDRSTSTDTQYF; CDR3nt: TGCAGCGTTGAAGATCGATCGACTAGCACAGATACGCAGTATTTT
d_gene: TRBD1; v_gene: TRBV28; j_gene: TRBJ1-5; abundance: .; len: 15; CDR3aa: CASSRDRTFNQPQHF; CDR3nt: TGTGCCAGCAGTCGGGACAGAACATTCAATCAGCCCCAGCATTTT
d_gene: .; v_gene: TRBV4-2; j_gene: TRBJ1-2; abundance: .; len: 15; CDR3aa: CASSQDRGTRGGYTF; CDR3nt: TGTGCCAGCAGCCAAGATCGGGGCACCCGAGGTGGCTACACCTTC
d_gene: .; v_gene: TRBV27; j_gene: TRBJ2-5; abundance: .; len: 14; CDR3aa: CATREVAYQETQYF; CDR3nt: TGTGCCACCAGGGAAGTAGCGTACCAAGAGACCCAGTACTTC
d_gene: .; v_gene: TRBV27; j_gene: TRBJ1-1; abundance: once; len: 14; CDR3aa: CASSSLATNTEAFF; CDR3nt: TGTGCCAGCAGTTCCCTCGCGACCAACACTGAAGCTTTCTTT
d_gene: .; v_gene: TRBV9; j_gene: TRBJ2-1; abundance: .; len: 15; CDR3aa: CASSAGDRPYNEQFF; CDR3nt: TGTGCCAGCAGCGCTGGGGACCGGCCCTACAATGAGCAGTTCTTC
d_gene: .; v_gene: TRBV7-9; j_gene: TRBJ1-4; abundance: once; len: 15; CDR3aa: CASSAYRATNEKLFF; CDR3nt: TGTGCCAGCAGCGCCTACAGAGCAACTAATGAAAAACTGTTTTTT
d_gene: .; v_gene: TRBV3-1; j_gene: TRBJ1-1; abundance: .; len: 15; CDR3aa: CASSQLQASNTEAFF; CDR3nt: TGTGCCAGCAGCCAGCTCCAGGCGTCGAACACTGAAGCTTTCTTT
d_gene: .; v_gene: TRBV30; j_gene: TRBJ2-7; abundance: .; len: 12; CDR3aa: CAWGRDFYEQYF; CDR3nt: TGTGCCTGGGGGAGAGATTTCTACGAGCAGTACTTC
d_gene: TRBD2; v_gene: TRBV4-1; j_gene: TRBJ2-5; abundance: .; len: 16; CDR3aa: CASSPTGLAGQETQYF; CDR3nt: TGCGCCAGCAGCCCCACGGGACTAGCGGGGCAAGAGACCCAGTACTTC
d_gene: .; v_gene: TRBV29-1; j_gene: TRBJ2-3; abundance: .; len: 15; CDR3aa: CSAIPWGLAADTQYF; CDR3nt: TGCAGCGCCATACCGTGGGGGCTAGCAGCAGATACGCAGTATTTT
d_gene: TRBD1; v_gene: TRBV20-1; j_gene: TRBJ2-2; abundance: .; len: 15; CDR3aa: CSALPGQGNTGELFF; CDR3nt: TGCAGTGCTCTTCCGGGACAGGGGAACACCGGGGAGCTGTTTTTT
d_gene: TRBD1; v_gene: TRBV30; j_gene: TRBJ2-7; abundance: .; len: 13; CDR3aa: CAWSVLGTGARYF; CDR3nt: TGTGCCTGGAGTGTACTAGGGACAGGGGCGCGGTACTTC
d_gene: .; v_gene: TRBV12-3/TRBV12-4; j_gene: TRBJ2-7; abundance: .; len: 16; CDR3aa: CASSFWFGVLSGEQYF; CDR3nt: TGTGCCAGCAGTTTCTGGTTCGGAGTCCTCTCGGGGGAGCAGTACTTC
d_gene: .; v_gene: TRBV29-1; j_gene: TRBJ1-1; abundance: .; len: 14; CDR3aa: CSVASLIMNTEAFF; CDR3nt: TGCAGCGTAGCTTCACTAATAATGAACACTGAAGCTTTCTTT
d_gene: TRBD2; v_gene: TRBV20-1; j_gene: TRBJ2-7; abundance: .; len: 13; CDR3aa: CSAHLAGASEQYF; CDR3nt: TGCAGTGCCCACCTAGCGGGAGCCTCCGAGCAGTACTTC
d_gene: .; v_gene: TRBV4-1; j_gene: TRBJ2-5; abundance: .; len: 17; CDR3aa: CASSPSGYLADQETQYF; CDR3nt: TGCGCCAGCAGTCCGTCCGGGTATTTAGCGGACCAAGAGACCCAGTACTTC
d_gene: .; v_gene: TRBV18; j_gene: TRBJ2-7; abundance: .; len: 13; CDR3aa: CASSPPSLDEQYF; CDR3nt: TGTGCCAGCTCACCACCTTCCCTGGACGAGCAGTACTTC
d_gene: .; v_gene: TRBV6-5; j_gene: TRBJ1-5; abundance: .; len: 15; CDR3aa: CASSSQYRNNQPQHF; CDR3nt: TGTGCCAGCAGTTCCCAATACAGGAACAATCAGCCCCAGCATTTT
d_gene: .; v_gene: TRBV30; j_gene: TRBJ2-7; abundance: .; len: 11; CDR3aa: CAWSVRGEQYF; CDR3nt: TGTGCCTGGAGTGTCAGGGGTGAGCAGTACTTC
d_gene: .; v_gene: TRBV15; j_gene: TRBJ2-7; abundance: .; len: 14; CDR3aa: CATSSGGGSYEQYF; CDR3nt: TGTGCCACCAGCAGTGGAGGGGGGTCCTACGAGCAGTACTTC
d_gene: .; v_gene: TRBV24-1; j_gene: TRBJ2-1; abundance: .; len: 15; CDR3aa: CATRHNRDTGYEQFF; CDR3nt: TGTGCCACCAGACACAACCGGGACACGGGGTATGAGCAGTTCTTC
d_gene: .; v_gene: TRBV20-1; j_gene: TRBJ2-1; abundance: .; len: 14; CDR3aa: CSARDLGNYNEQFF; CDR3nt: TGCAGTGCTAGAGATCTAGGGAACTACAATGAGCAGTTCTTC
d_gene: TRBD2; v_gene: TRBV4-1; j_gene: TRBJ2-7; abundance: .; len: 16; CDR3aa: CASSQDRGTSGYEQYF; CDR3nt: TGCGCCAGCAGCCAAGATCGGGGGACTAGCGGCTACGAGCAGTACTTC
d_gene: TRBD1; v_gene: TRBV23-1; j_gene: TRBJ1-1; abundance: .; len: 16; CDR3aa: CASSQGQGVSRTEAFF; CDR3nt: TGCGCCAGCAGTCAAGGGCAGGGGGTCTCGAGAACTGAAGCTTTCTTT
d_gene: .; v_gene: TRBV20-1; j_gene: TRBJ2-1; abundance: once; len: 17; CDR3aa: CSALHIDSGWSYNEQFF; CDR3nt: TGCAGTGCTCTCCACATCGACAGCGGGTGGTCCTACAATGAGCAGTTCTTC
d_gene: .; v_gene: TRBV4-2; j_gene: TRBJ2-3; abundance: .; len: 12; CDR3aa: CASSQDSDTQYF; CDR3nt: TGTGCCAGCAGCCAAGATTCAGATACGCAGTATTTT
d_gene: .; v_gene: TRBV5-1; j_gene: TRBJ2-5; abundance: once; len: 15; CDR3aa: CASSPLGGPGETQYF; CDR3nt: TGCGCCAGCAGCCCACTAGGAGGCCCGGGGGAGACCCAGTACTTC
d_gene: .; v_gene: TRBV19; j_gene: TRBJ2-3; abundance: once; len: 12; CDR3aa: CATNRGTDTQYF; CDR3nt: TGTGCCACCAACAGGGGCACAGATACGCAGTATTTT
d_gene: .; v_gene: TRBV10-3; j_gene: TRBJ1-1; abundance: .; len: 12; CDR3aa: CAIKGTGPEAFF; CDR3nt: TGTGCCATCAAAGGAACAGGGCCAGAAGCTTTCTTT
d_gene: .; v_gene: TRBV30; j_gene: TRBJ2-5; abundance: .; len: 13; CDR3aa: CAWSVHRGETQYF; CDR3nt: TGTGCCTGGAGTGTACATAGGGGAGAGACCCAGTACTTC
d_gene: TRBD1; v_gene: TRBV14; j_gene: TRBJ2-4; abundance: .; len: 15; CDR3aa: CASSLRQGGRNIQYF; CDR3nt: TGTGCCAGCAGCCTTAGACAAGGGGGCCGGAACATTCAGTACTTC
d_gene: .; v_gene: TRBV2; j_gene: TRBJ1-1; abundance: .; len: 15; CDR3aa: CASKLQAPLGTEAFF; CDR3nt: TGTGCCAGTAAATTGCAGGCTCCCCTAGGGACTGAAGCTTTCTTT
d_gene: TRBD2; v_gene: TRBV5-1; j_gene: TRBJ2-1; abundance: .; len: 14; CDR3aa: CASKVSGSLHEQFF; CDR3nt: TGCGCCAGCAAAGTCAGCGGGAGTCTCCATGAGCAGTTCTTC
d_gene: .; v_gene: TRBV20-1; j_gene: TRBJ2-7; abundance: .; len: 14; CDR3aa: CSASSDSRAYEQYF; CDR3nt: TGCAGTGCTAGTAGCGACAGCCGTGCCTACGAGCAGTACTTC
d_gene: .; v_gene: TRBV21-1; j_gene: TRBJ1-1; abundance: once; len: 16; CDR3aa: CASSTKGQGRNTEAFF; CDR3nt: TGTGCCAGCAGCACCAAGGGACAGGGTCGGAACACTGAAGCTTTCTTT
d_gene: .; v_gene: TRBV28; j_gene: TRBJ2-7; abundance: .; len: 13; CDR3aa: CASIEGPKNEQYF; CDR3nt: TGTGCCAGCATCGAGGGGCCAAAGAACGAGCAGTACTTC
d_gene: TRBD1; v_gene: TRBV28; j_gene: TRBJ1-4; abundance: .; len: 11; CDR3aa: CASKKSGGEVF; CDR3nt: TGTGCCAGCAAAAAATCAGGGGGCGAAGTCTTT
d_gene: TRBD2; v_gene: TRBV6-5; j_gene: TRBJ2-2; abundance: .; len: 17; CDR3aa: CASSYSTSGTNTGELFF; CDR3nt: TGTGCCAGCAGTTACTCGACTAGCGGGACGAACACCGGGGAGCTGTTTTTT
d_gene: .; v_gene: TRBV29-1; j_gene: TRBJ2-7; abundance: .; len: 13; CDR3aa: CSVRQGIGDEQYF; CDR3nt: TGCAGCGTTCGCCAGGGAATAGGCGACGAGCAGTACTTC